This T cell receptor beta chain is from a study of cytomegalovirus exposure and HLA in healthy donors (dated by TCRdb to 2016 to 2017). For context, the study as a whole: An earlier analysis of fewer than 750 of the donors reported under 300 Gb of sequence data and around 110 million unique TCR beta sequences obtained from roughly 170 million T cells. Among the roughly 370 genotyped donors, around 81% belonged to the genetic ancestry cluster associated with self-reported Caucasian donors. To predict cytomegalovirus infection status, the study brought together high-throughput TCR immunosequencing, statistical association of individual TCRs with disease status, and machine learning. Using immunosequencing, the study profiled T cell repertoires from approximately 700 subjects and related those repertoires to cytomegalovirus serostatus. Typing coverage differed by locus: A, B, C, DRB1 and DQB1 were typed in roughly 620-630 donors, DQA1 in 500 to 550, DPA1 in 600 to 610, and DPB1 in around 440. All discovery cohort repertoires had been generated using a single sequencing platform. A later analysis re-analyzed previously published TCR beta repertoires from roughly 600 donors and added high-resolution HLA genotyping to study TCR occurrence patterns. In addition to the first cohort of about 650 subjects, a separate validation cohort of 120 different subjects was used. An early release that covered fewer than 750 HLA-typed donors contained approximately 300 gigabases of sequencing data and about 93 million unique TCR sequences. In the later analysis, no new phenotypic data were used to find candidate immune exposures; instead, reliance was placed on TCR beta sequences and their occurrence across donors. To decide whether each TCR beta V gene segment behaved as functional or pseudogenic, an earlier analysis of approximately 600 of the donors relied on high-throughput TCR beta sequencing. Five DR-DQ haplotypes were treated as single units for association and clustering because of strong linkage in the cohort. Donor age, sex, ethnicity and CMV serostatus were collected together with the repertoire data. A later genetic analysis took genome-wide SNP genotypes for about 60% of the roughly 670 donors and used that subset as a discovery cohort. Among a few hundred genotyped donors of the cohort, an average of 235,054 unique TCR beta nucleotide sequences were sequenced per donor, roughly 20% of them non-productive. The study was designed to test whether signatures of past pathogen exposure could be identified by cataloging public T cell receptors. Class I and class II HLA loci were covered by the typing at four-digit resolution.

Details on this clone: This receptor's antigen is unknown.

From the cysteine up to the phenylalanine, the CDR3 has a length of 16 residues. Of the read, only the CDR3 DNA is kept; its 48 bases are in frame from base 1. At the junction V is shortened by 5 bases and J by 5 bases; bases outside the gene matches: 12. Based on the germline V gene, the CDR1 and CDR2 sequences are MNHNS and SASEGT. What the work shows at the level of the full study, not this receptor alone: Because counts were too low, 15 to 20 rarely observed V segments, including chromosome 9 orphons, were left out of the earlier analysis of 500 to 650 of the donors. A later analysis found that most CMV-associated TCR beta chains appeared HLA-restricted, with HLA associations seemingly driven largely by CMV exposure. Broadly in line with IMGT annotations, most TCR beta V segments showed up in productive rearrangements about 87% or about 30% of the time in an earlier analysis of 587 of the donors. Only TCR beta chains were sequenced in this cohort, and the absence of alpha or paired-chain data limited detectable features. Immune exposure information for the cohort was limited to CMV serostatus. According to a later analysis, parvovirus B19, influenza, CMV and Epstein-Barr virus appeared linked to several top co-occurrence clusters. According to a later analysis, TCR association rates differed among HLA loci, with DRB1 alleles showing the most associated TCRs and HLA-C alleles showing the fewest. A further reported finding was that TCR beta sequences accurately predicted the HLA-A and HLA-B alleles for most subjects in the first cohort. In a later genetic analysis, a missense DCLRE1C variant was associated with V-gene and J-gene trimming of TCR beta chains, and the association was replicated in an independent cohort. Across donors, most TCR sequences were observed very rarely, whereas some public TCRs were present in many individuals. Roughly uniform sequencing depth across donors was assumed in presence/absence analyses, although this assumption may not hold. Correlated functional status among segregating V segments might reflect linkage disequilibrium, but an unknown experimental factor could not be ruled out. Because HLA typing was unavailable for some donors at each locus, only the typed subset was used in association tests. It was suggested by the authors that the approach could potentially be generalized to other disease states and immunological phenotypes. Some IMGT-functional V segments, including TRBV6-2 and TRBV6-3, could not be distinguished by the 87-base-pair reads and were therefore excluded. The study gave a list of 150 to 200 TCR beta chains associated with cytomegalovirus. When HLA alleles, especially DR and DQ, strongly co-occurred, TCR associations were difficult to assign to individual alleles. According to a later genetic analysis, donors in an Asian-associated ancestry cluster had fewer N-insertions in productive TCRs than the approximately 610-donor mean. A later analysis associated 17,000 or so TCR beta sequences with specific HLA alleles at a false discovery rate of 0.05. A later analysis found that HLA-associated TCR beta chains were more clonally expanded and had lower generation probabilities than equally common non-associated chains. The classifier was reported to diagnose cytomegalovirus status with high specificity and sensitivity in both the original and validation cohorts. A few of the identified cytomegalovirus-associated TCR beta chains were confirmed in vitro to be specific for cytomegalovirus antigens. A group of highly shared sequence variants was considered likely to be a technical artifact of the sequencing pipeline.

The cohort comprised more than 550 healthy bone marrow donors. Cohort members were all nominally healthy when sampled, although unrecorded immune exposures were likely present. The donor was CMV seronegative and belonged to the group of over 300 seronegative cohort members. A peripheral blood sample was provided by each donor, and peripheral blood mononuclear cells were used for TCR beta sequencing. Genomic DNA was extracted from the blood cell samples with the Qiagen DNeasy Blood Extraction Kit. Library preparation was by the immunoSEQ multiplex PCR assay. The multiplex PCR relied on a mix of 60 forward primers for TCR Vbeta segments and 13 reverse primers for TCR Jbeta segments. The CDR3 region of rearranged TCR beta genes was amplified from genomic DNA by a multiplex PCR assay. The amplified TCR beta libraries were sequenced on the Illumina HiSeq System as 87-base-pair reads. The published analysis was carried out like this. A later analysis tallied roughly 78 million unique TCR beta chains across the 660 or so repertoires, and roughly 11 million of those chains were shared by two or more donors. A nearest-neighbor algorithm error-corrected the raw reads and collapsed the reads into unique sequences, merging closely related sequences to remove PCR and sequencing errors. To assign V, D and J gene segments, CDR3 sequences were aligned to IMGT reference sequences. For a sequence to be retained, at least a six-nucleotide match to both a V gene segment and a J gene segment was required. Rearrangements were called productive when the CDR3 lacked stop codons and stayed in frame with V and J; all others were non-productive. CDR3 was defined by IMGT convention, running from the second conserved V-encoded cysteine to the conserved J-encoded phenylalanine. The earlier analysis of about 610 of the donors excluded any sequence lacking an unambiguous match to a single V gene segment. In an earlier analysis of approximately 590 of the donors, a V segment was called functional when productive rearrangements were above 56.7%, and segregating when the standard deviation between donors exceeded 5%. A statistical classification framework was developed to diagnose cytomegalovirus status using the catalog of TCR beta chain sequences. V and J gene assignment, in a later analysis, came from comparing TCR nucleotide sequences with IMGT/GENE-DB human TR gene sequences. In a later analysis, CDR3 sequences and most-parsimonious VDJ recombination scenarios were assigned using the TCRdist pipeline. In a later analysis, each TCR beta chain was defined by its CDR3 amino acid sequence together with its V-gene family, and reads lacking a unique V-gene family were excluded. As a way to deal with suspected cross-contamination and a sequencing artifact, a later analysis dropped more than 500 nucleotide sequences that were highly shared and had low generation probability. In a later analysis, a clonal expansion index was calculated for each public chain from normalized within-repertoire ranks of inferred template counts. In a later analysis, generation probabilities were computed using a VDJ recombination model fitted to out-of-frame rearrangements, and the results were checked against IGoR. In a later analysis, TCR-TCR, TCR-HLA and TCR-CMV co-occurrence was scored with hypergeometric tests, and a repertoire-size bias correction was applied to TCR pairs. False discovery rates were estimated in a later analysis by permuting HLA or CMV assignments 20 times. In a later analysis, co-occurring TCRs were grouped with DBSCAN, and TCRdist sequence similarity was added when clustering was performed within HLA-allele-positive subsets. For co-occurrence clustering, repertoires with fewer than 30,000 or more than 120,000 public chains were excluded, along with 5 or 6 repertoires with anomalous nucleotide sharing. The clones in this table, taken by TCRdb from immuneACCESS, are in-frame only. Not every clone is retained; where verified, under half of the shortfall comes from an unresolved V gene, and the cause of the rest is unknown. Clone size and V and J calls were adopted from that table, with D and trimming inferred from the DNA. The sample table gives approximately 150,000 clones. The top ten hold 2% to 2.5% of the sample.

The origin of this receptor is a woman aged 18-30 years in good health and CMV-seronegative. The sample comprised PBMCs. The chain is encoded by TRBV6-1 joined to TRBJ2-5; 9 junctional bases match TRBD1. For the CDR3, the sequence is CASSQGRDRVGETQYF. The base sequence is TGTGCCAGCAGTCAAGGGAGGGACAGGGTGGGGGAGACCCAGTACTTC.